Sequencing of this T cell receptor beta chain was carried out in a study of blood T cell repertoires in COVID-19. Overall study: From T cells, B-cell-depleted T cells, or PBMCs came the material, which was cDNA or gDNA.

In the original workflow: Reference gene primer amplification yielded estimated nucleated cell counts. Clones were read by immunoSEQ multiplex PCR, and TCRdb kept only the in-frame ones, dropping some. That table gives V, J and clone size, and the DNA gave D and trimming. The sample yields about 370,000 clones, about 90% seen once. Seattle's cohort entered during active infection and was followed longitudinally. For this clone: This sample also contains other DNA sequences that code for the same CDR3.

This CDR3 region has 13 residues. Trimming took off 5 bases at V and 0 bases at J, with 8 bases between the two ends. CDR1 and CDR2 from the germline V gene are MDHEN and SYDVKM. The sequence was collected from a woman aged 25-40 years with COVID-19, enrolled during active disease. Sequenced: peripheral blood. The chain is built from TRBV28 and TRBJ2-7, with D tentatively TRBD2 (6 bases). The CDR3 coding sequence is TGTGCCAGCAGTCTGGGGGGCTCCTACGAGCAGTACTTC. Its translation is CASSLGGSYEQYF. Full variable domain (outside the CDR3, taken from reference TRBV28 and TRBJ2-7): DVKVTQSSRYLVKRTGEKVFLECVQDMDHENMFWYRQDPGLGLRLIYFSYDVKMKEKGDIPEGYSVSREKKERFSLILESASTNQTSMYLCASSLGGSYEQYFGPGTRLTVT.